This T cell receptor beta chain was documented in a study of CD8 T cells in ankylosing spondylitis. In making TCR beta libraries, quantitative 5'-RACE with molecular barcodes was used. TCRdb independently ran MiXCR on the 5' RACE reads; one entry per CDR3 protein. Of more than 400,000 distinct CDR3 sequences detected, roughly 5.3% appear once; the ten largest clones hold under 4.5%. This clonotype was counted many times. Antigen unknown. The V and J ends lost 5 bases and 0 bases respectively, with 16 bases between them. The V gene's germline CDR1 is DFQATT and CDR2 SNEGSKA (reference sequence). This CDR3 region has 15 residues. Regarding the study as a whole: Reportedly, matched ankylosing spondylitis synovial fluid was significantly enriched for disease-linked clones. Fewer than ten highly homologous variants made up a TCR beta motif that seemed to typify ankylosing spondylitis blood.

The receptor was isolated from a male donor with ankylosing spondylitis. The sequenced material came from blood, either unsorted or a sorted T cell fraction (not recorded which). V and J are TRBV20-1 and TRBJ1-1; D perhaps matches TRBD1 (6 bases). CDR3 nucleotides: TGCAGTGCTCATCGCAAAGGACAGTTGAACACTGAAGCTTTCTTT. Amino acids: CSAHRKGQLNTEAFF.